This is a list of T cell receptor beta chains from one sample in a study of T cell changes during pregnancy in multiple sclerosis. Assay used: immunoSEQ multiplex PCR; TCRdb lists only in-frame clones, some missing. The sample lists 30,000 to 45,000 clones, roughly 89% occurring once. Sequenced material: CD4+ T cells from peripheral blood mononuclear cells, taken in the second trimester of pregnancy. The source is a female donor in good health, enrolled as a control in a pregnancy study. The CDR3 runs from the conserved cysteine through the conserved F or W. A D gene is named only where the DNA matches it firmly. Expanded clones are given a class, and other clones once, few, many or no size at all.

j_call d_call clone_size v_call cdr3_nt cdr3_aa
TRBJ2-5 TRBD1 few TRBV4-1 TGCGCCAGTACAGGGGATTTCGAGACCCAGTACTTC CASTGDFETQYF
TRBJ2-1 TRBD2 NA TRBV4-1 TGCGCCAGCAGCCCCATGGCTGGGCGACGGAGCCTTGAGCTAGCGGGAAGAGATGAGCAGTTCTTC CASSPMAGRRSLELAGRDEQFF
TRBJ1-2 TRBD1 NA TRBV30 TGTGCCTGGAGTGTAGCAGGGGGCTATGGCTACACCTTC CAWSVAGGYGYTF
TRBJ2-5 TRBD2 NA TRBV5-1 TGCGCCAGCAGCTTGGCCCCCGGGGGGGTACGGGAGACCCAGTACTTC CASSLAPGGVRETQYF
TRBJ2-3 NA NA TRBV5-8 TGTGCCAGCAGCTTTACAGGGTTCACAGATACGCAGTATTTT CASSFTGFTDTQYF
TRBJ2-2 TRBD1 NA TRBV7-2 TGTGCCAGCAGCTTAGGGGGACAGGGAAACACCGGGGAGCTGTTTTTT CASSLGGQGNTGELFF
TRBJ1-3 NA NA TRBV7-2 TGTGCCAGCAGCTTCGGCGGGTCTGGAAACACCATATATTTT CASSFGGSGNTIYF
TRBJ2-1 NA NA TRBV29-1 TGCAGCGTAACAGGGAGCAATGAGCAGTTCTTC CSVTGSNEQFF
TRBJ2-7 NA NA TRBV14 TGTGCCAGCAGCCAACGACTCGGGGTTAGCACCTACGAGCAGTACTTC CASSQRLGVSTYEQYF
TRBJ2-7 TRBD2 NA TRBV23-1 TGCGCCAGCATCCTCAATACCACTAGCGGGAGTCTTTCCGACGAGCAGTACTTC CASILNTTSGSLSDEQYF